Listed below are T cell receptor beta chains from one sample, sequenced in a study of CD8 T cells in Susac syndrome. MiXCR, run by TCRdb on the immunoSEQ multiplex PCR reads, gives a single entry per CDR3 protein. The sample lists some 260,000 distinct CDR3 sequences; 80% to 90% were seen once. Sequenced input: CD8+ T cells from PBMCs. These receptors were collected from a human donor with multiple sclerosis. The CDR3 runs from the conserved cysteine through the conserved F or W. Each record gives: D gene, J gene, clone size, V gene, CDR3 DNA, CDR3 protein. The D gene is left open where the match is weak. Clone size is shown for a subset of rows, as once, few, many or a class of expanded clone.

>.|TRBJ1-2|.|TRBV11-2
TGTGCCAGCAGCTTACCGGGGGTTGAAGGCTACACCTTC
CASSLPGVEGYTF
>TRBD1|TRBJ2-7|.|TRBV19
TGTGCCAGTAGTATGGGGACAGGCCCTGGGTACGAGCAGTACTTC
CASSMGTGPGYEQYF
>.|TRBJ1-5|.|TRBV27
TGTGCCAGCAGTTCCGTACAGGTTGGGAATCAGCCCCAGCATTTT
CASSSVQVGNQPQHF
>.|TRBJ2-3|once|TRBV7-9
TGTGCCAGCAGCTCGACCGGGTTCGTAGATACGCAGTATTTT
CASSSTGFVDTQYF
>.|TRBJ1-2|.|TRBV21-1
TGTGCCAGCAGCAAGGACAGGGTCTATGGCTACACCTTC
CASSKDRVYGYTF
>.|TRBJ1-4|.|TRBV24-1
TGTGCCACCAGTGATTTTGACGAGGGTAATGAAAAACTGTTTTTT
CATSDFDEGNEKLFF
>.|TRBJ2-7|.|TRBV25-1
TGTGCCAGCAGTGTGACATCGGACGAGCAGTACTTC
CASSVTSDEQYF
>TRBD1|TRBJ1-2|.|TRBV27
TGTGCCAGCCTCGGACAGGGGGCGCTTGGCTACACCTTC
CASLGQGALGYTF
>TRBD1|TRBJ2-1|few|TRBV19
TGTGCCAGTAGCGATGGGACAGGGTACTACAATGAGCAGTTCTTC
CASSDGTGYYNEQFF
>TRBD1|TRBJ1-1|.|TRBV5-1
TGCGCCAGCAGCTTCGGGACAGGGGGCTTGAACACTGAAGCTTTCTTT
CASSFGTGGLNTEAFF
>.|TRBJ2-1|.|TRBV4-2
TGTGCCAGCAGCCAAGATCGCTATGAGCAGTTCTTC
CASSQDRYEQFF
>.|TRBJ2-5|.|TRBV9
TGTGCCAGCAGCGTAGGGGTCGAGAAGACCCAGTACTTC
CASSVGVEKTQYF
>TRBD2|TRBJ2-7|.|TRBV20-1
TGCAGTGCCACTACTAGCGGGAGTAAGTACGAGCAGTACTTC
CSATTSGSKYEQYF
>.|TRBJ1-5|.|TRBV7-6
TGTGCCAGCAGCACCGGGTCAGCGAATAGCAATCAGCCCCAGCATTTT
CASSTGSANSNQPQHF
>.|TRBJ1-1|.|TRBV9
TGTGCCAGCAGCGGACGGACTGACAACACTGAAGCTTTCTTT
CASSGRTDNTEAFF
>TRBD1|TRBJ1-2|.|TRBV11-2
TGTGCCAGCACCCTAAGGGGAGGGGGCCGTGGCTACACCTTC
CASTLRGGGRGYTF
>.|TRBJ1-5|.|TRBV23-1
TGCGCCAGCAGTCACTACCCAGGGGAGGGGAGCAATCAGCCCCAGCATTTT
CASSHYPGEGSNQPQHF
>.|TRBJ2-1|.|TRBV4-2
TGTGCCAGCAGCTCCCGAGGGAGTTTCTACAATGAGCAGTTCTTC
CASSSRGSFYNEQFF
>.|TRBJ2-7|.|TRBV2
TGTGCCAGCAGTGACGAGATCAACTCCTACGAGCAGTACTTC
CASSDEINSYEQYF
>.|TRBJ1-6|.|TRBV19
TGTGCCAGTAGTCTAGGGTTAAGTTCACCCCTCCACTTT
CASSLGLSSPLHF
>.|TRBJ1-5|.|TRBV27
TGTGCCAGCAGTTACTCTGGCCCTGTTCAGCCCCAGCATTTT
CASSYSGPVQPQHF
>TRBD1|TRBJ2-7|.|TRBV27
TGTGCCACCTCAAGGACAGGGGCTCCCCTCGAGCAGTACTTC
CATSRTGAPLEQYF
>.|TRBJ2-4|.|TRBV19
TGTGCCAGTAGTATTGGTGTCATTCAGTACTTC
CASSIGVIQYF
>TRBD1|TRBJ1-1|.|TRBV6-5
TGTGCCATCAAATCCCGGGACAGGATGAACACTGAAGCTTTCTTT
CAIKSRDRMNTEAFF
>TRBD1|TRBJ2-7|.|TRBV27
TGTGCCAGCAGTACCGGGACAGGTGGCGCCTACGAGCAGTACTTC
CASSTGTGGAYEQYF
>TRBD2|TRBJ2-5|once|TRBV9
TGTGCCAGCAGCCCTCACCGGACTAGTAGCGAGACCCAGTACTTC
CASSPHRTSSETQYF
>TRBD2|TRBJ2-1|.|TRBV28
TGTGCCAGCAGCCAAAAGACTAGCGGGAGTTGGAATGGTGAGCAGTTCTTC
CASSQKTSGSWNGEQFF
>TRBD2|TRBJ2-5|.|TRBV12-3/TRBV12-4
TGTGCCAGCAGCCCAATACTTGGACTAGCGGCTAGCCAGGCGAAAGAGACCCAGTACTTC
CASSPILGLAASQAKETQYF
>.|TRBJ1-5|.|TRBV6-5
TGTGCCAGCAGTTACGGGCCCCCGGCCCAGCATTTT
CASSYGPPAQHF
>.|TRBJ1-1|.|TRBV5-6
TGTGCCAGCAGCCGAGGGGTGAACACTGAAGCTTTCTTT
CASSRGVNTEAFF
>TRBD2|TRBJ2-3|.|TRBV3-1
TGTGCCAGCAGCCAAGAGTTCAGACTAGCGGGAGCAGATACGCAGTATTTT
CASSQEFRLAGADTQYF
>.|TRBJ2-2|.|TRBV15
TGTGCCACCAGCAGTCGTCCGGGACTGGAGCTGTTTTTT
CATSSRPGLELFF
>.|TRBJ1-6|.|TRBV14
TGTGCCAGCAGCCAAGTCTCACAGCCTTATAATTCACCCCTCCACTTT
CASSQVSQPYNSPLHF
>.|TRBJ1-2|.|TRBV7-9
TGTGCCAGCAGCCCCCACCCGGACAGTACTAACTATGGCTACACCTTC
CASSPHPDSTNYGYTF
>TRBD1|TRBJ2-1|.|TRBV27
TGTGCCAGCAGTTTAGCGGGACAGGGAATAGGTAATGAGCAGTTCTTC
CASSLAGQGIGNEQFF
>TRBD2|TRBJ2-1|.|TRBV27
TGTGCCAGCAGACTAGCGGGCCGGAATGAGCAGTTCTTC
CASRLAGRNEQFF
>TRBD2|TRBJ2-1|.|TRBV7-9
TGTGCCAGCAGTAGCGGGAGTCTCAATGAGCAGTTCTTC
CASSSGSLNEQFF
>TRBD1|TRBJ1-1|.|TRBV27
TGTGCCAGCAGAGCGATAGGGACAGGGGTTACTGAAGCTTTCTTT
CASRAIGTGVTEAFF
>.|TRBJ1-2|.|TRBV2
TGTGCGGCCCCCGAAACGCGCTGGAAGGGGGCTAACTATGGCTACACCTTC
CAAPETRWKGANYGYTF
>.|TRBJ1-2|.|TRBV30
TGTGCCTGGAGGGCTCACCCGGACGGACGAAACTATGGCTACACCTTC
CAWRAHPDGRNYGYTF
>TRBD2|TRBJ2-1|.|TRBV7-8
TGTGCCAGCAGGTTAGCGGGAGACCAGGAGCAGTTCTTC
CASRLAGDQEQFF
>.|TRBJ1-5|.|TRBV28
TGTGCCAGCTCGTACAGGGTATATGATAGCAATCAGCCCCAGCATTTT
CASSYRVYDSNQPQHF
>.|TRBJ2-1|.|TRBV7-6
TGTGCCAGCAGCTTAGGAGGCCCGAATGAGCAGTTCTTC
CASSLGGPNEQFF
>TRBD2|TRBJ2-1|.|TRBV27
TGTGCCAGCAGCCTTAGCGGGAGTGAAGGGTACAATGAGCAGTTCTTC
CASSLSGSEGYNEQFF
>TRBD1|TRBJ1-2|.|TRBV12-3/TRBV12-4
TGTGCCAGCAGTTTGGTGACAGGGGCCTATGGCTACACCTTC
CASSLVTGAYGYTF
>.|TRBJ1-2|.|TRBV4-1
TGCGCCAGCAGCCCACCCGGAGCCCTCTATGGCTACACCTTC
CASSPPGALYGYTF
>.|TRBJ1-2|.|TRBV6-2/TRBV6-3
TGTGCCAGCAGCTCACAGGGACCCAGCTATGGCTACACCTTC
CASSSQGPSYGYTF
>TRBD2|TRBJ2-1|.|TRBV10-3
TGTGCCATCAGTCACGGACTAGCGGGAGCCTACAATGAGCAGTCCTTC
CAISHGLAGAYNEQSF
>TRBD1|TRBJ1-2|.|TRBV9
TGTGCCAGCCGTGAGAACAGGGGCGGCTACACCTTC
CASRENRGGYTF
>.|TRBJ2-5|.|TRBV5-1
TGCGCCAGCAACCCTCCGGGAGTACGAGAGACCCAGTACTTC
CASNPPGVRETQYF
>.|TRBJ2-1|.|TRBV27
TGTGCCAGCAGTTTATTTGAGCAGTTCTTC
CASSLFEQFF
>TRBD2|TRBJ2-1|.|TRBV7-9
TGTGCCAGCAGCCCCTCTAGCGGGACCTCCTCCTACAATGAGCAGTTCTTC
CASSPSSGTSSYNEQFF
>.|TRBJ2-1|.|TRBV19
TGTGCCAGTAGTATAGTCGGGCTGGGGGGTTACAATGAGCAGTTCTTC
CASSIVGLGGYNEQFF
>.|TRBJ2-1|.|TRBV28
TGTGCCAGCAGTTTAGGGGTGAGCTCCTACAATGAGCAGTTCTTC
CASSLGVSSYNEQFF
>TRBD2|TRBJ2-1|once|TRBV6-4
TGTGCCAGCAGTGACTCGGGGGTAGCGGGAGTAGGTGAGCAGTTCTTC
CASSDSGVAGVGEQFF